The 23 T cell receptor beta chains listed next were all sequenced from one sample in a study of blood T cell repertoires in COVID-19. The method was immunoSEQ multiplex PCR; TCRdb's version includes in-frame clones alone and lacks a portion of them. The top ten clones hold roughly a tenth of a sample with roughly 220,000 clones, 86% of them seen once. Material for sequencing was peripheral blood. These receptors all come from a woman between 50 and 59 years old with COVID-19, enrolled during active disease.

The chain couples TRBV5-6 to TRBJ2-7; 7 nucleotides match TRBD1. Trimming cost V 3 bases and J 2 bases; bases outside gene matches: 14. Germline loops: CDR1 SGHDT, CDR2 YYEEEE. The CDR3 runs 17 residues. The CDR3 is CASSSKTGPILPYEQYF. The CDR3 bases are TGTGCCAGCAGCTCCAAGACAGGGCCCATTCTGCCCTACGAGCAGTACTTC.

The chain links TRBV7-6 to TRBJ2-3; 10 positions match TRBD2. The CDR3 consists of 19 residues. Per the germline V gene, CDR1 is SGHVS and CDR2 is FNYEAQ. V dropped 2 bases and J dropped 5; count of bases not matched to a gene: 16. CDR3 region: CASSLRGGSGGRSGDTQYF. The CDR3 DNA is TGTGCCAGCAGCTTAAGGGGCGGTAGCGGGGGGCGCTCCGGAGATACGCAGTATTTT.

The V call is TRBV11-3, the J call TRBJ2-3; D remains unclear. Trimming removed 5 bases at V and 4 bases at J, with 10 bases between. The length of the CDR3 is 13 residues. Germline V lookup: CDR1 SGHNT, CDR2 YENEEA. CDR3 sequence: CASSRGPADTQYF. The CDR3 region has the DNA TGTGCCAGCAGCAGAGGTCCCGCAGATACGCAGTATTTT.

V gene TRBV28 combines with J gene TRBJ1-3; tentative D call: TRBD1 (6 bases). CDR1 is MDHEN, CDR2 SYDVKM, per germline. The ends were cut back, 4 bases at V and 6 bases at J, with 16 bases in the middle. The CDR3 runs 15 residues. The CDR3 sequence is CASSSQTGTTNTIYF. DNA of the CDR3: TGTGCCAGCAGTTCCCAGACAGGAACGACAAACACCATATATTTT.

This clone occurred a few times. This chain uses TRBV5-8 with TRBJ1-5; 9 positions match TRBD1. This CDR3 contains 13 residues. Germline-derived CDR1 and CDR2 are SGHTS and YDEGEE. V shed 7 bases, J shed 6 bases, and the junction held 5 bases outside the gene matches. The CDR3 region has the DNA TGTGCCAGCTCGAACAGGGGGCCTCAGCCCCAGCATTTT. Protein: CASSNRGPQPQHF.

The genes are TRBV19 and TRBJ1-1; TRBD1 matches at 7 bases. V shed 3 bases, J shed 5 bases, and the junction held 6 bases outside the gene matches. Germline V lookup: CDR1 LNHDA, CDR2 SQIVND (reference sequence). The CDR3 extends over 14 amino acids. The CDR3 sequence: CASSMVGGRTEAFF. The CDR3 DNA is TGTGCCAGTAGTATGGTAGGGGGCCGTACTGAAGCTTTCTTT.

The chain couples TRBV19 to TRBJ1-2; no definite D call. CDR1 LNHDA and CDR2 SQIVND come from the germline V gene (reference sequence). This CDR3 contains 15 residues. Deletions cut 3 bases from V and 3 bases from J, with 14 bases between. The CDR3 loop is CASSIAQARDYGYTF. The CDR3 DNA sequence: TGTGCCAGTAGTATCGCTCAGGCGCGGGACTATGGCTACACCTTC.

The V gene is TRBV27, the J gene TRBJ1-2, with D perhaps TRBD1 (5 bases). CDR3 length: 13 residues. Trimming took 5 bases from V and 5 from J, leaving 12 bases between them. From germline, CDR1 is MNHEY and CDR2 SMNVEV (reference sequence). DNA for the CDR3: TGTGCCAGCAGTGCCCCAGGGCGTTATGGCTACACCTTC. Translating gives CASSAPGRYGYTF.

This clone was counted only a few times. The chain is built from TRBV28 and TRBJ1-6; D not resolved. The CDR3 contains 14 residues. V dropped 2 bases and J dropped 8 bases, with 10 bases sitting between them. Germline V gene lookup returns CDR1 MDHEN and CDR2 SYDVKM. This CDR3 is CASSLGSKDSPLHF. CDR3 bases: TGTGCCAGCAGTTTAGGGAGTAAGGATTCACCCCTCCACTTT.

The rearrangement joins TRBV6-5 to TRBJ1-6; no clear D. CDR3 length equals 16 residues. V dropped 0 bases and J dropped 7 bases, with 13 bases sitting between them. The germline V gene has CDR1 MNHEY and CDR2 SVGAGI. The DNA of the CDR3 is TGTGCCAGCAGTTACTCCTTCTCGGGTATGAATTCACCCCTCCACTTT. It translates to CASSYSFSGMNSPLHF.

The CDR3 region has the DNA TGTGCCAGCAGTGAGAGGCTAGCGGGGGGGCATAGTGAGCAGTTCTTC. Protein: CASSERLAGGHSEQFF. The rearrangement links TRBV2 to TRBJ2-1; 12 positions match TRBD2. V trimming: 3 bases; J trimming: 9 bases; junction bases outside the gene matches: 9. In germline, CDR1 is SNHLY, CDR2 FYNNEI. The CDR3 spans 16 residues.

This rearrangement joins TRBV7-2 to TRBJ1-6; D might be TRBD1 (6 bases). V was trimmed by 4 bases and J by 10 bases, leaving 11 bases between them. The CDR3 extends over 13 amino acids. Looked up from germline, CDR1 is SGHTA and CDR2 is FQGNSA. CDR3 residues: CASSWQGQSPLHF. CDR3 sequence (DNA): TGTGCCAGCAGCTGGCAGGGGCAATCACCCCTCCACTTT. Using reference TRBV7-2 and TRBJ1-6 for the parts outside the CDR3, the full variable domain is GAGVSQSPSNKVTEKGKDVELRCDPISGHTALYWYRQSLGQGLEFLIYFQGNSAPDKSGLPSDRFSAERTGGSVSTLTIQRTQQEDSAVYLCASSWQGQSPLHFGNGTRLTVT.

V and J are TRBV5-6 and TRBJ2-1; D ambiguous. CDR1 SGHDT and CDR2 YYEEEE come from the germline V gene. The CDR3 length is 16 residues. Trimming removed 4 bases at V and 4 bases at J, with 18 bases between. CDR3 bases: TGTGCCAGCAGCCCCGGGTCGGCGGCTACGTACAATGAGCAGTTCTTC. This encodes CASSPGSAATYNEQFF.

The chain has TRBV7-2 and TRBJ2-7; D remains ambiguous. The CDR3 has 15 amino acids. Germline values: CDR1 SGHTA, CDR2 FQGNSA. The ends were cut back, 1 base at V and 2 bases at J, with 12 bases in the middle. Written as DNA, the CDR3 is TGTGCCAGCAGCTTAGTACCGGGTTCTCCCTACGAGCAGTACTTC. This gives the protein CASSLVPGSPYEQYF.

The chain uses TRBV4-1 and TRBJ1-1; 7 bases line up with TRBD1. The CDR3 has 15 amino acids. V lost 3 bases and J lost 2; bases outside the gene matches: 6. The germline V gene encodes CDR1 MGHRA and CDR2 YSYEKL. The CDR3 spells CASSHRQGANTEAFF. Here the CDR3 DNA reads TGCGCCAGCAGCCACCGACAGGGAGCAAACACTGAAGCTTTCTTT.

The genes are TRBV15 and TRBJ1-5; D ambiguous. CDR1 LNHNV and CDR2 YYDKDF come from the germline V gene (reference sequence). The CDR3 has 18 residues. V gave up 2 bases and J gave up 6 bases, with 23 bases separating them. The CDR3 DNA reads TGTGCCACCAGCAGATTAACTAGAGCCACGCGTAGGAGTCAGCCCCAGCATTTT. This codes for CATSRLTRATRRSQPQHF.

The chain recombines TRBV7-3 with TRBJ2-3, with 9 bases identical to TRBD1. The CDR3 loop spans 17 amino acids. Germline loops: CDR1 SGHTA, CDR2 FQGTGA. J was trimmed by 1 base and V by 0 bases; bases with no gene match: 5. The CDR3 sequence: CASSLTGTGKGTDTQYF. Here the CDR3 DNA reads TGTGCCAGCAGCTTAACGGGGACAGGGAAGGGCACAGATACGCAGTATTTT.

This chain uses TRBV2 with TRBJ1-3; no clear D gene. V lost 5 bases and J lost 0, with 8 bases in between. Germline CDR1 and CDR2: SNHLY and FYNNEI. The CDR3 extends over 14 amino acids. The CDR3 loop reads CASSFTDSGNTIYF. The DNA for the CDR3 is TGTGCCAGCAGTTTTACAGACTCTGGAAACACCATATATTTT.

This clone has just one count. V and J are TRBV5-1 and TRBJ2-5; unclear D gene. Trimming took off 1 base at V and 3 bases at J, with 4 bases between the two ends. The germline V gene encodes CDR1 SGHRS and CDR2 YFSETQ. The CDR3 is 12 residues long. CDR3 in DNA: TGCGCCAGCAGCTTGCCCGAAGAGACCCAGTACTTC. Translation: CASSLPEETQYF.

This sequence joins TRBV11-2 and TRBJ1-1; D perhaps matches TRBD1 (5 bases). This CDR3 is built from 16 residues. Germline values: CDR1 SGHAT, CDR2 FQNNGV. V was trimmed by 3 bases and J by 3 bases, leaving 17 bases between them. This chain's CDR3 is CASSLGYWGGDTEAFF. Written as DNA, the CDR3 is TGTGCCAGCAGCTTGGGTTATTGGGGAGGGGACACTGAAGCTTTCTTT.

The rearrangement links TRBV18 to TRBJ2-2; 11 bases agree with TRBD2. From germline, CDR1 is KGHSH and CDR2 LQKENI. The J segment lost 3 bases and the V segment lost 3 bases, leaving 6 bases of the junction unmatched. This CDR3 region has 17 residues. The chain's CDR3 is CASSPWRGLADTGELFF. The CDR3 region has the DNA TGTGCCAGCTCACCCTGGAGGGGACTAGCGGACACCGGGGAGCTGTTTTTT. Complete variable domain (other parts from reference TRBV18 and TRBJ2-2): NAGVMQNPRHLVRRRGQEARLRCSPMKGHSHVYWYRQLPEEGLKFMVYLQKENIIDESGMPKERFSAEFPKEGPSILRIQQVVRGDSAAYFCASSPWRGLADTGELFFGEGSRLTVL.

This clone has just a few counts. The chain has TRBV10-3 and TRBJ2-7, with a tentative D call TRBD2 (5 bases). The germline CDR1 and CDR2 sequences are ENHRY and SYGVKD. The CDR3 runs 13 residues. The V end lost 2 bases, the J end lost 8 bases, and 13 bases lay between the germline ends. The CDR3 DNA is TGTGCCATCAGTGAGAAGACGGGGTTTCAGCAGTACTTC. This encodes CAISEKTGFQQYF.

The V call is TRBV28, the J call TRBJ2-7; D perhaps matches TRBD1 (5 bases). The CDR3 is 13 residues long. The V gene lost 6 bases and the J gene lost 2 bases, with 11 bases spanning the gap. Germline V gene data show CDR1 as MDHEN and CDR2 as SYDVKM. This chain's CDR3 is CASRMDTAYEQYF. In DNA form, the CDR3 reads TGTGCCAGCAGGATGGACACCGCCTACGAGCAGTACTTC.